The source of this TCR beta chain is a study of T-cell reconstitution after alpha-beta-depleted transplantation in children. Unique molecular identifiers were used to barcode this TCRbeta library. TCRdb reprocessed the PCR reads via MiXCR and lists one record per CDR3 protein. The data hold 100,000 to 120,000 distinct CDR3 sequences, with under 13% observed a single time. The table lists this clonotype with many counts. Losses at the gene ends were 6 bases for V and 2 bases for J; bases not matched to a gene: 4. Germline values: CDR1 SEHNR, CDR2 FQNEAQ (reference sequence). CDR3 length: 15 residues. Sequenced here: PBMCs from the stem cell graft donor, sampled from the stem cell graft. The chain recombines TRBV7-9 with TRBJ2-5; 12 bases map to TRBD2. The receptor's source is a human donor who donated a stem cell graft to a child with acute lymphoblastic leukemia. The DNA of the CDR3 is TGTGCCAGCAGGAGACTAGCGGGGGAACAAGAGACCCAGTACTTC. Translating gives CASRRLAGEQETQYF.